The clone carrying this TCR beta chain came up many times. The data belong to a study of identical twins. A single record per CDR3 protein comes from TCRdb applying MiXCR to the 5' RACE reads. The sample carries approximately 220,000 distinct CDR3 sequences, 7.5% recorded once. This CDR3 is 13 amino acids long. V was clipped by 1 base and J by 3 bases, with 4 bases between them. The same sample was also used in a study of yellow fever vaccine responses in identical twins.

This chain uses TRBV12-3 or TRBV12-4 with TRBJ1-5, with no clear D. The sample comprised memory (CD45RO+) T cells sorted from blood. The TCR originated in a woman between 18 and 30 years old in good health. Here the CDR3 DNA reads TGTGCCAGCAGTTTAGTATCCAATCAGCCCCAGCATTTT. Its translation is CASSLVSNQPQHF.